The source of this TCR beta chain is a study of T cell repertoires in cytomegalovirus infection. Whole-study context: Selection of CMV epitopes for the study included recently identified HLA-C-restricted and well-studied HLA-B-restricted ones. An indication of both CMV infection and matching HLA type came from public TCR beta signatures. Study observations and caveats: There were carriers of CMV plus the relevant HLA, and cumulative public TCR beta family frequency identified them. HLA-C-restricted CMV clonotypes gave the most frequent clonotype in two of eight donors.

Deletions cut 3 bases from V and 1 base from J, with 18 bases between. The CDR3 has 18 amino acids. Each CDR3 protein gets one entry after TCRdb re-called the reads with MiXCR. This table holds hundreds of thousands of distinct CDR3 sequences, roughly 43% found once. On this clonotype: What it binds is unknown.

The receptor was derived from a human donor in good health (CMV status not recorded). Some clones in this sample may be carry-over from other donors' samples. The genes are TRBV12-3 or TRBV12-4 and TRBJ1-4, with D possibly matching TRBD1 (5 bases). The specimen comprised cultured PBMCs, sampled from culture after CMV antigen stimulation. Written as DNA, the CDR3 is TGTGCCAGCAGTTTTTCCCGGGGCCCTTCGGTAACTAATGAAAAACTGTTTTTT. This sequence encodes CASSFSRGPSVTNEKLFF.